These 26 T cell receptor beta chains were sequenced from one sample in a study of T cells expressing NK-cell markers. From its re-call of the 5' RACE reads, TCRdb lists each CDR3 protein once, without DNA. The sample has some 300,000 distinct CDR3 sequences, and its top ten clones hold approximately 0.42%. Sequenced sample: blood T cells: a sorted CD56 or NKG2C T cell subset, CD4+ or CD8+ T cells, or bulk PBMC T cells (not recorded which). The receptor source for this set is a man between 18 and 29 years old in good health.

V gene TRBV20-1 combines with J gene TRBJ1-5. The CDR3 spans 13 residues. CDR1 DFQATT and CDR2 SNEGSKA come from the germline V gene (reference sequence). CDR3 region: CSAREPKNQPQHF.

The chain couples TRBV7-2 to TRBJ2-1; without DNA, the TCRdb call of TRBD1 cannot be checked. Per germline, CDR1 SGHTA and CDR2 FQGNSA. CDR3 length equals 15 residues. The CDR3 loop is CASSLPGATYNEQFF. Full variable domain (rest looked up from reference TRBV7-2 and TRBJ2-1): GAGVSQSPSNKVTEKGKDVELRCDPISGHTALYWYRQSLGQGLEFLIYFQGNSAPDKSGLPSDRFSAERTGGSVSTLTIQRTQQEDSAVYLCASSLPGATYNEQFFGPGTRLTVL.

The chain links TRBV5-1 to TRBJ2-3; TCRdb reports TRBD2, a call that lacks DNA to check it against. Germline CDR1 SGHRS, CDR2 YFSETQ. The CDR3 sequence is 18 residues long. The chain's CDR3 is CASSLEPGGSGGTDTQYF.

This chain uses TRBV12-3 or TRBV12-4 with TRBJ2-1; with no DNA, the TCRdb D assignment of TRBD1 cannot be verified. The CDR3 totals 12 residues. CDR3: CASSDRVGEQFF.

This sequence joins TRBV4-2 and TRBJ2-1; TCRdb selects TRBD2, and the lack of DNA leaves this call unchecked. CDR3 size: 15 residues. CDR1 and CDR2 from the germline V gene are LGHNA and YNFKEQ. This CDR3 is CASSQPQRDHNEQFF.

CDR3 loop: CASSLRDRGTRQPQHF. The chain employs TRBV5-6 and TRBJ1-5; there is no DNA to check the TCRdb D call of TRBD1. This CDR3 is built from 16 residues. CDR1 and CDR2 (germline): SGHDT, YYEEEE.

The chain carries TRBV11-2 and TRBJ2-1; the TCRdb call, TRBD2, lacks DNA for checking. This CDR3 has 13 residues. CDR1 is SGHAT and CDR2 is FQNNGV in the germline V gene. This chain's CDR3 is CAIGGRSYNEQFF.

The rearrangement uses TRBV18 and TRBJ2-4; TCRdb selects TRBD2, and the lack of DNA leaves this call unchecked. CDR3 size: 19 residues. CDR1 is KGHSH, CDR2 LQKENI, per germline. This CDR3 is CASSPPGRGGVGRANIQYF. Drawing the rest from reference TRBV18 and TRBJ2-4, the complete variable domain is NAGVMQNPRHLVRRRGQEARLRCSPMKGHSHVYWYRQLPEEGLKFMVYLQKENIIDESGMPKERFSAEFPKEGPSILRIQQVVRGDSAAYFCASSPPGRGGVGRANIQYFGAGTRLSVL.

The chain recombines TRBV5-1 with TRBJ1-5. This CDR3 is 13 amino acids long. The germline V gene encodes CDR1 SGHRS and CDR2 YFSETQ. The CDR3 here is CASSIDLNQPQHF.

The CDR3 loop is CSVVQPSGELFF. V is TRBV29-1 and J is TRBJ2-2. This CDR3 region has 12 residues. CDR1 is SQVTM, CDR2 ANQGSEA, per germline.

The chain uses TRBV7-6 and TRBJ1-1; TCRdb names TRBD1, which stays unverified in the absence of DNA. Germline values: CDR1 SGHVS, CDR2 FNYEAQ. This CDR3 has 16 residues. The CDR3 loop reads CASSFNPAGFGTEAFF.

The J gene is TRBJ2-3, the V gene TRBV29-1. Germline V lookup: CDR1 SQVTM, CDR2 ANQGSEA. The CDR3 covers 13 residues. The CDR3 is CSVVSGLTDTQYF.

V is TRBV30 and J is TRBJ2-1; there is no DNA to check the TCRdb D call of TRBD1. This CDR3 comprises 13 residues. Germline V CDR1 and CDR2: GTSNPN, SVGIG (reference sequence). CDR3 region: CAWTQFRVGEQFF. The entire variable domain, with the rest obtained from reference TRBV30 and TRBJ2-1, is as follows: SQTIHQWPATLVQPVGSPLSLECTVEGTSNPNLYWYRQAAGRGLQLLFYSVGIGQISSEVPQNLSASRPQDRQFILSSKKLLLSDSGFYLCAWTQFRVGEQFFGPGTRLTVL.

The chain couples TRBV23-1 to TRBJ2-7; with no DNA, the TCRdb D assignment of TRBD2 cannot be verified. TRBV23-1 is designated an ORF whose function remains uncertain. The CDR3 spans 15 residues. The CDR3 reads CASSHVGGVVYEQYF.

The rearrangement joins TRBV9 to TRBJ2-2. The germline CDR1 and CDR2 sequences are SGDLS and YYNGEE. The CDR3 spans 15 residues. The CDR3 is CASSPRVISTGELFF.

This chain's CDR3 is CASSPGTSGRGQETQYF. The chain combines TRBV12-3 or TRBV12-4 with TRBJ2-5; the TCRdb call, TRBD2, lacks DNA for checking. The CDR3 extends over 17 amino acids.

The V and J genes are TRBV19 and TRBJ1-2. From germline, CDR1 is LNHDA and CDR2 SQIVND (reference sequence). CDR3 size: 15 residues. The CDR3: CASSIRTLSAGGYTF.

The CDR3 is CASSLGGTGGPNEQFF. This chain uses TRBV5-1 with TRBJ2-1; TCRdb outputs TRBD1, but without DNA this stays unchecked. Per the germline V gene, CDR1 is SGHRS and CDR2 is YFSETQ. There are 16 residues in the CDR3.

J is TRBJ2-1 and V is TRBV27; TCRdb calls TRBD1, which cannot be checked without DNA. CDR1 and CDR2 from the germline V gene are MNHEY and SMNVEV (reference sequence). The CDR3 covers 16 residues. This chain's CDR3 is CASSTAARGPYNEQFF.

This chain links TRBV11-2 with TRBJ1-2. CDR1 and CDR2 from the germline V gene are SGHAT and FQNNGV. The CDR3 is 14 amino acids. The chain's CDR3 is CASSLAGVSYGYTF.

The chain combines TRBV15 with TRBJ2-1; the TCRdb D gene call, TRBD1, has no DNA to confirm it. CDR3 size: 20 residues. Germline loops: CDR1 LNHNV, CDR2 YYDKDF (reference sequence). CDR3 amino acids: CATSRDHFTGGSGKASEQFF.

The V and J genes are TRBV10-2 and TRBJ2-3. Germline V gene data show CDR1 as WSHSY and CDR2 as SAAADI. The CDR3 loop spans 11 amino acids. The CDR3 loop is CASRQTDTQYF.

The chain couples TRBV5-1 to TRBJ2-3; the TRBD2 assignment by TCRdb is unverifiable without DNA. The CDR3 is 13 residues long. Germline loops: CDR1 SGHRS, CDR2 YFSETQ. The CDR3 sequence: CASSLVGADTQYF.

The J gene is TRBJ2-2, the V gene TRBV6-5; TCRdb's D call of TRBD2 is untestable without DNA. CDR1 is MNHEY and CDR2 is SVGAGI in the germline V gene. The CDR3 runs to 14 residues. CDR3 residues: CASRLAVGTGELFF.

The rearrangement links TRBV5-6 to TRBJ2-6. The CDR3 loop spans 16 amino acids. CDR1 and CDR2 from the germline V gene are SGHDT and YYEEEE. CDR3 in amino acids: CASSLMWASGANVLTF. Looking up the rest from reference TRBV5-6 and TRBJ2-6 gives the full variable domain: DAGVTQSPTHLIKTRGQQVTLRCSPKSGHDTVSWYQQALGQGPQFIFQYYEEEERQRGNFPDRFSGHQFPNYSSELNVNALLLGDSALYLCASSLMWASGANVLTFGAGSRLTVL.

This chain joins TRBV12-3 or TRBV12-4 and TRBJ2-1; TCRdb returns TRBD2, unconfirmable since there is no DNA. The CDR3 length is 13 residues. This chain's CDR3 is CASSGTSSNEQFF.